This TCR beta chain was profiled in a study of a mutant IDH1 vaccine in newly diagnosed glioma. The V end was cut by 0 bases, the J end by 8 bases, with 16 bases between. The CDR3 is 15 amino acids. CDR1 and CDR2 from the germline V gene are LNHNV and YYDKDF (reference sequence). As to this clone: Antigen: not known.

This table comes from immunoSEQ multiplex PCR, and its TCRdb copy is limited to in-frame clones, with some not included. The data show roughly 51,000 clones, less than 85% seen once. Specified time point: week 47, end of study. Vaccination comprised doses that each held 300 ug of mutant IDH1 20-mer peptide, plus topical imiquimod. The genes are TRBV15 and TRBJ1-2; no clear D gene. The sequences come from PBMCs, collected from a glioma patient whose treatment included an IDH1 peptide vaccine. The receptor comes from a woman in her twenties or thirties with glioma. Some clones in this sample may be carry-over from other donors' samples. The DNA for the CDR3 is TGTGCCACCAGCAGAGATTGGGCAGGAACTCAAGGCTACACCTTC. Translated: CATSRDWAGTQGYTF. Looking up the rest from reference TRBV15 and TRBJ1-2 gives the full variable domain: DAMVIQNPRYQVTQFGKPVTLSCSQTLNHNVMYWYQQKSSQAPKLLFHYYDKDFNNEADTPDNFQSRRPNTSFCFLDIRSPGLGDTAMYLCATSRDWAGTQGYTFGSGTRLTVV.